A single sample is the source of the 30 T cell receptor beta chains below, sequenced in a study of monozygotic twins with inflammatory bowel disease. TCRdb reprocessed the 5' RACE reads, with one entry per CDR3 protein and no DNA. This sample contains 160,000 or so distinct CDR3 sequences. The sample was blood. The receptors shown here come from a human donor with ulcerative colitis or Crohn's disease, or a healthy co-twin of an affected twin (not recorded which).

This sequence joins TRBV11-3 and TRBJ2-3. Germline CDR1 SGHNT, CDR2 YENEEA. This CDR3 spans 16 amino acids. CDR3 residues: CASSLLHWNLTDTQYF. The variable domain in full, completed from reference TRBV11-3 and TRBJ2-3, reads EAGVVQSPRYKIIEKKQPVAFWCNPISGHNTLYWYLQNLGQGPELLIRYENEEAVDDSQLPKDRFSAERLKGVDSTLKIQPAELGDSAVYLCASSLLHWNLTDTQYFGPGTRLTVL.

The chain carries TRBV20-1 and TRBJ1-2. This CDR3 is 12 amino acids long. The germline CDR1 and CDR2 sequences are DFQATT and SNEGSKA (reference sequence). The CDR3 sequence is CSAGQSLYGYTF.

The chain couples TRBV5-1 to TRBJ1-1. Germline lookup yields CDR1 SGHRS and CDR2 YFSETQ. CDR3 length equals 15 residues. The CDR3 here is CASRSARDMNTEAFF.

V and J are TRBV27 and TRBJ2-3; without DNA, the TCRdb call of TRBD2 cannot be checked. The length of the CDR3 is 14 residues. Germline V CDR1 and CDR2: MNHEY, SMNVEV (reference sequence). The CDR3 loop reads CASTKRGVTDTQYF.

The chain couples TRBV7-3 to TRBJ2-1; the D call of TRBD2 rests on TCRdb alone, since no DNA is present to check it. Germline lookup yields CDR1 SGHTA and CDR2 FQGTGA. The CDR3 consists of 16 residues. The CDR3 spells CASSLSREDYYNEQFF.

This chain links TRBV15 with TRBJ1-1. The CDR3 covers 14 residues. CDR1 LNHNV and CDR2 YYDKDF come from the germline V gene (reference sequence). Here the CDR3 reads CATSRDFGNTEAFF. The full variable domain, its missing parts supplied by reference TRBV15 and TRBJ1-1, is DAMVIQNPRYQVTQFGKPVTLSCSQTLNHNVMYWYQQKSSQAPKLLFHYYDKDFNNEADTPDNFQSRRPNTSFCFLDIRSPGLGDTAMYLCATSRDFGNTEAFFGQGTRLTVV.

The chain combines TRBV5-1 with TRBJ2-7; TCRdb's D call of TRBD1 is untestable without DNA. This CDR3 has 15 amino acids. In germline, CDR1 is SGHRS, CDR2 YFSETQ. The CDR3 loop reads CASSQSGQGLHEQYF.

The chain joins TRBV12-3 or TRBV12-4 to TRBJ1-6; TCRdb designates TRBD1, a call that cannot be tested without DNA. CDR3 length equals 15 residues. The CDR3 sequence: CASSLGAGVGSPLHF.

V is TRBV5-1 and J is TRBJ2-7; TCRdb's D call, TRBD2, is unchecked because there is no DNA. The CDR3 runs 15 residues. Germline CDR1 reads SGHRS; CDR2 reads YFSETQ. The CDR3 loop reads CASSLARRERYEQYF.

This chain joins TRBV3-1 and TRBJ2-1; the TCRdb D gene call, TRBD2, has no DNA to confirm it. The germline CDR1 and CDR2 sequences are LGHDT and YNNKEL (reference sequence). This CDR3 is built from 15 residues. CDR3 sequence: CASSPGGASYNEQFF.

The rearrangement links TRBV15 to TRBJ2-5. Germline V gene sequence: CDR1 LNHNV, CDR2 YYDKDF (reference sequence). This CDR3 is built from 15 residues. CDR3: CATSRDVGFPETQYF.

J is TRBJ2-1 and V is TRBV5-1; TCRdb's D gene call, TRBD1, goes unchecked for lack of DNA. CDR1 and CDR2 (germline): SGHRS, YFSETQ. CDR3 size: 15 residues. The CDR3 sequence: CASSLGGQAYNEQFF.

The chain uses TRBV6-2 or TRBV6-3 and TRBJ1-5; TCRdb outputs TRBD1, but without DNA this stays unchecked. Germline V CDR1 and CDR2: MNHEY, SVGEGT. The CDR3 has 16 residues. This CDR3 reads CASSYRRGASNQPQHF.

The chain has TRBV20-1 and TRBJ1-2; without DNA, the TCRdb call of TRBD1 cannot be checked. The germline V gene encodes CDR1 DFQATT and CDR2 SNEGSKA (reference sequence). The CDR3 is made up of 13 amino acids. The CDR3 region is CSARVAPGYGYTF.

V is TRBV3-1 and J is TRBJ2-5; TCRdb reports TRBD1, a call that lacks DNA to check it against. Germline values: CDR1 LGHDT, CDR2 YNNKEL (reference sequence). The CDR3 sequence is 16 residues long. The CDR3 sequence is CASSLLRGGYQETQYF.

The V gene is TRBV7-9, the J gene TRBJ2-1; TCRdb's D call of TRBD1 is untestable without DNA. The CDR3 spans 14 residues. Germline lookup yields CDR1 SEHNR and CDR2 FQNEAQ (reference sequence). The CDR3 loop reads CASSLSLAGDEQFF. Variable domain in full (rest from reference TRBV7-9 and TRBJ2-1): DTGVSQNPRHKITKRGQNVTFRCDPISEHNRLYWYRQTLGQGPEFLTYFQNEAQLEKSRLLSDRFSAERPKGSFSTLEIQRTEQGDSAMYLCASSLSLAGDEQFFGPGTRLTVL.

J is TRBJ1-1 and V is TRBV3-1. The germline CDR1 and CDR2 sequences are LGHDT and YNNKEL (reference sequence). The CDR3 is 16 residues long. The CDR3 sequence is CASTPLQGSLNTEAFF.

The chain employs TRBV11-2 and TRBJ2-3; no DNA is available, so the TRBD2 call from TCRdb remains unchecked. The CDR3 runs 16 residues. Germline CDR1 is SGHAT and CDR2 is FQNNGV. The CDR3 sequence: CASRKAGGPWGDTQYF.

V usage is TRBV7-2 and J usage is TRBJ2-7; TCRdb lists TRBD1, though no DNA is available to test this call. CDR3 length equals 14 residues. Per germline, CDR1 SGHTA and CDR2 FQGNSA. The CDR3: CVSSRDREVYEQYF.

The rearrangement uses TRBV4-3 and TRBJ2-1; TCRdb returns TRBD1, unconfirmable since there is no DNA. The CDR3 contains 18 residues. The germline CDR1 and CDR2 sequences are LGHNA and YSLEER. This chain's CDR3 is CASSQDKGQHISYNEQFF.

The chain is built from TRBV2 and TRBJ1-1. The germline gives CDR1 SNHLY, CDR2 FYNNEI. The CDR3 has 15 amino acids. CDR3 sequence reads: CASSEGGFGNTEAFF. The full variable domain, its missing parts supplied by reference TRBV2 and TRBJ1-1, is EPEVTQTPSHQVTQMGQEVILRCVPISNHLYFYWYRQILGQKVEFLVSFYNNEISEKSEIFDDQFSVERPDGSNFTLKIRSTKLEDSAMYFCASSEGGFGNTEAFFGQGTRLTVV.

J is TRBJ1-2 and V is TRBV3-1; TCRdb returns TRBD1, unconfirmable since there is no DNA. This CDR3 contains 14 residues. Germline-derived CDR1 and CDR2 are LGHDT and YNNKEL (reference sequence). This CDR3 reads CASSQEGQGNGYTF. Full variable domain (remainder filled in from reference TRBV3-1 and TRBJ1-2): DTAVSQTPKYLVTQMGNDKSIKCEQNLGHDTMYWYKQDSKKFLKIMFSYNNKELIINETVPNRFSPKSPDKAHLNLHINSLELGDSAVYFCASSQEGQGNGYTFGSGTRLTVV.

The CDR3 loop is CATSGVQGGNQPQHF. This chain uses TRBV24-1 with TRBJ1-5; TCRdb returns TRBD1, unconfirmable since there is no DNA. CDR3 length: 15 amino acids. The germline CDR1 and CDR2 sequences are KGHDR and SFDVKD.

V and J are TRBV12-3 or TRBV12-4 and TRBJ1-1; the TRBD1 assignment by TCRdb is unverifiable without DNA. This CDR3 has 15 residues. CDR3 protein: CASSLTSGRGTEAFF.

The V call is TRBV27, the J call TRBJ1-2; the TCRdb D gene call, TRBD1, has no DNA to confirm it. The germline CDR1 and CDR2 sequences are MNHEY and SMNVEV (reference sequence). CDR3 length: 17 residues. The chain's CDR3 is CASSLLGGTNLNYGYTF.

The CDR3 region is CASSLTRLARGYNEQFF. V is TRBV12-3 or TRBV12-4 and J is TRBJ2-1; TCRdb designates TRBD2, a call that cannot be tested without DNA. The CDR3 extends over 17 amino acids.

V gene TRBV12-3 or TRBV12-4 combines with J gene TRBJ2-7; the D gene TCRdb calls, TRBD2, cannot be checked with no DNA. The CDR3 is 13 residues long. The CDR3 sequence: CASSSRTSGSKYF.

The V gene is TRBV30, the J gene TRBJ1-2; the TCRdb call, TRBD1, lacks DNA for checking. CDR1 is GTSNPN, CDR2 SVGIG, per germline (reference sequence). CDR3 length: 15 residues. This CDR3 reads CAWSVRRTGGYGYTF. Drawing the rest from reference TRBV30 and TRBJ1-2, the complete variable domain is SQTIHQWPATLVQPVGSPLSLECTVEGTSNPNLYWYRQAAGRGLQLLFYSVGIGQISSEVPQNLSASRPQDRQFILSSKKLLLSDSGFYLCAWSVRRTGGYGYTFGSGTRLTVV.

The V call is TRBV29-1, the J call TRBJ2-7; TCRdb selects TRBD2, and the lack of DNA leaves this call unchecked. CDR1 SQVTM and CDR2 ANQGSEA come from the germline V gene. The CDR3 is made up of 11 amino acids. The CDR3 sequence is CSARLVYEQYF.

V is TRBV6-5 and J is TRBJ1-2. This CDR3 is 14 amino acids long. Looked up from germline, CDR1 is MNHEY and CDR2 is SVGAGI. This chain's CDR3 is CASSYSGFRNGYTF.